This is a list of T cell receptor beta chains from one sample in a study of cytomegalovirus exposure and HLA in healthy donors. The data were produced by immunoSEQ multiplex PCR, yet TCRdb's version contains in-frame clones alone and is incomplete. The sample has fewer than 200,000 clones, more than 80% seen once; the top ten hold about 0.77%. Sample: PBMCs. The source is a woman between 18 and 29 years old in good health and CMV-seronegative. CDR3s include the opening cysteine and the closing phenylalanine or tryptophan. Each record gives: clone size, V gene, D gene, J gene, CDR3 protein, CDR3 DNA. D genes are given only for firm matches. Only part of the rows carry a size: once, few, many, or a class if the clone is expanded.

clone_size: few; v_call: TRBV28; d_call: TRBD1; j_call: TRBJ1-6; cdr3_aa: CASSPKLNRGLGSPLHF; cdr3_nt: TGTGCCAGCAGCCCTAAATTAAACAGGGGTTTGGGTTCACCCCTCCACTTT
clone_size: .; v_call: TRBV6-5; d_call: .; j_call: TRBJ1-2; cdr3_aa: CASNPRSNYGYTF; cdr3_nt: TGTGCCAGCAATCCGAGGTCAAACTATGGCTACACCTTC
clone_size: .; v_call: TRBV29-1; d_call: TRBD1; j_call: TRBJ2-3; cdr3_aa: CSVTGGASTDTRYF; cdr3_nt: TGCAGCGTGACAGGGGGGGCTAGCACAGATACGCGGTATTTT
clone_size: .; v_call: TRBV10-2; d_call: .; j_call: TRBJ2-1; cdr3_aa: CASSEGRLGRYNEQFF; cdr3_nt: TGCGCCAGCAGTGAGGGTCGGCTAGGTCGCTACAATGAGCAGTTCTTC
clone_size: .; v_call: TRBV5-1; d_call: .; j_call: TRBJ2-7; cdr3_aa: CASSLGSPMEQYF; cdr3_nt: TGCGCCAGCAGCTTGGGGTCACCTATGGAGCAGTACTTC
clone_size: .; v_call: TRBV25-1; d_call: .; j_call: TRBJ1-2; cdr3_aa: CASSEAWEYNGYTF; cdr3_nt: TGTGCCAGCAGTGAAGCCTGGGAGTACAATGGCTACACCTTC
clone_size: .; v_call: TRBV28; d_call: .; j_call: TRBJ1-2; cdr3_aa: CASSPPGGGWFGYTF; cdr3_nt: TGTGCCAGCAGTCCCCCCGGGGGGGGTTGGTTTGGCTACACCTTC
clone_size: .; v_call: TRBV6-1; d_call: TRBD2; j_call: TRBJ2-1; cdr3_aa: CASSELAGGQNEQFF; cdr3_nt: TGTGCCAGCAGTGAACTAGCGGGAGGGCAAAATGAGCAGTTCTTC
clone_size: .; v_call: TRBV11-3; d_call: TRBD1; j_call: TRBJ2-5; cdr3_aa: CASTDSPGQGAETQYF; cdr3_nt: TGTGCCAGCACCGACTCTCCAGGACAGGGGGCAGAGACCCAGTACTTC
clone_size: few; v_call: TRBV19; d_call: .; j_call: TRBJ1-2; cdr3_aa: CASSMAAATLANYGYTF; cdr3_nt: TGTGCCAGTAGTATGGCGGCAGCAACATTAGCTAACTATGGCTACACCTTC